The clone carrying this T cell receptor (beta chain) was seen many times. What it binds is unknown. Amplification of TCR beta CDR3 regions was performed using RNA transcripts as template. First-round RT-PCR targeting the TCR CDR3 was performed with the HTBI primer set. One entry per CDR3 protein results from TCRdb running MiXCR on the multiplex PCR reads. Here the sample spans a few hundred thousand distinct CDR3 sequences, 15% to 20% being singletons. The data belong to a study of T cells in Graves' hyperthyroidism and ophthalmopathy. Per the germline V gene, CDR1 is LGHNA and CDR2 is YNFKEQ. This CDR3 has 18 residues. The V end was cut by 4 bases, the J end by 3 bases, with 22 bases between. Study findings and constraints: Among clonotypes expanded in thyroid above 0.001, most were also found in blood. Ophthalmopathy onset followed model prediction by a median around six months.

The sequencing sample was made of blood. This sequence was found in a woman between 40 and 55 years old with Graves' ophthalmopathy. The chain joins TRBV4-2 to TRBJ1-5; D ambiguous. The CDR3 spells CASSPVGEPAGHNQPQHF. The CDR3, as DNA: TGTGCCAGCAGCCCCGTTGGGGAGCCGGCAGGCCACAATCAGCCCCAGCATTTT.